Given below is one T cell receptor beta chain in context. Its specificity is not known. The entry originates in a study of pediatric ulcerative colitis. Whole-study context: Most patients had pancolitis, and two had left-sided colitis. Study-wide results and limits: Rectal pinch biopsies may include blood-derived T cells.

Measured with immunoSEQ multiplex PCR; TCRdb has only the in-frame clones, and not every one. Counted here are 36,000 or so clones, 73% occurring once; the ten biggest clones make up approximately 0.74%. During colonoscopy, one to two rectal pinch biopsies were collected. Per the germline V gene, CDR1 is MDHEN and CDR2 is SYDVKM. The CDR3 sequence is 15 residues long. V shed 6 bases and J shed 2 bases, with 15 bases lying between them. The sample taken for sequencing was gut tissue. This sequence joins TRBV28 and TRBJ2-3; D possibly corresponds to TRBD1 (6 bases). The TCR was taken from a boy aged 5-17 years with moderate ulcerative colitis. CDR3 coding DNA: TGTGCCAGCAGCACCCCCCAGGGGATCACAGATACGCAGTATTTT. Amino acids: CASSTPQGITDTQYF.